This TCR beta chain was recovered during a study of T cells in women clearing cervical HPV infection listed by TCRdb under 2018. For context, the study as a whole: Cases were 20 to 25 women with histologically confirmed HPV16-related CIN3 or worse, including a couple of invasive cancers. Nested within Costa Rica's Guanacaste HPV Natural History Study, an exploratory proof-of-principle case-control study compared TCR repertoires across cervical HPV16 outcomes. Cases were matched to controls by age within five years and by the year the sample was collected. A median age of 34 years was observed in cases versus approximately 40 in controls, and no significant differences in baseline characteristics were found. Five blinded duplicates per group were added as quality controls, so that about 60 samples were obtained: roughly 50 participants and some 10 replicates. HLA typing was available for only a few women, so HLA type could not be excluded as a confounder. In the parent cohort, some 10,000 women aged 18 or older were enrolled in Guanacaste, Costa Rica, during about 1992 to 1994 and were followed for 7 to 8 years. Blood from cases was drawn at the visit where the lesion was first identified, while blood from controls was drawn once the infection was no longer detected. The controls were fewer than 30 women whose single incident HPV16 infection cleared within 12 months with no development of precancer or cancer. For cases, a median interval of approximately 150 days, with an interquartile range of roughly 80 to 200 days, was observed between lesion detection and blood sampling. General study outcomes and caveats: Cases were distinguished from controls with an estimated AUC of about 0.8 by random forest classifiers combining richness and V gene abundances. Because the number of T cells per sample was unknown, the richness differences could reflect varying T-cell content rather than repertoire biology. Across sequencing depths, CIN3+ cases showed significantly higher TCR repertoire richness than controls, but evenness did not differ between the groups. Whether associations preceded infection or resulted from infection could not be shown with the cross-sectional design, and effector/memory subsets and HPV-specific T cells were not isolated.

Every participant had a single incident cervical HPV16 infection, and prevalent HPV16 infections were excluded. Cervical HPV DNA was detected with MY09/MY11 PCR, and genotyping was done with dot-blot hybridization. About 14 mL of heparinized blood were centrifuged, and the buffy coat was split into aliquots, frozen at -30 degrees C, and then kept at -80 degrees C. QIAGEN kits were used to extract genomic DNA from the buffy coat specimens. As regards this clone: Its antigen is still unknown.

The immunoSEQ assay used multiplex PCR to amplify TCR beta CDR3 regions from an average of roughly 1.2 ug of genomic DNA per sample. Primer bias was corrected in the assay by using a complete synthetic TCR repertoire to establish an amplification baseline. The amplicons were sequenced using the Illumina platform. The original pipeline was this. Error correction of the sequences involved clustering with frequency ratios plus a modified nearest-neighbor algorithm, after which the sequences were analyzed in the immunoSEQ Analyzer using IMGT gene definitions. At each rarefaction depth, TCR richness and evenness were averaged over 20 rarefaction repeats, and samples with fewer sequences than the depth were excluded. V, D and J gene relative abundances were compared between groups with Wilcoxon rank sum tests, applying FDR correction. Blinded duplicates gave an intraclass correlation of under 97% for TCR richness and an average of about 74% across around 66 gene segments. TCRdb stores this immuneACCESS table with in-frame sequences only. Part of the clones is absent; in the studies checked, under half of the shortfall reflects unresolved V genes, and no reason is known for the rest. D and trimming were read from the DNA, whereas the V and J calls and clone size are those reported in that table. This sample's listing comprises roughly 13,000 clones. 6% to 9% of the sample goes to the ten largest clones.

Specimen: blood buffy coat. This clonotype was obtained from a woman between 18 and 70 years old with a cervical HPV16 infection that either progressed to CIN3+ or cleared (not recorded which).

The CDR3 amino acid sequence is: CASSAGLTEAFF. CDR3 DNA, as far as it was read: TGTGCCAGTTCCGCAGGGTTAACTGAA. This sequence uses TRBV19 and TRBJ1-1, with TRBD1 perhaps the D gene, on 5 matching bases. The read is 3 residues too short to cover the CDR3 end, so that end is filled in from the germline J gene. Cut back by 8 bases and 5 bases, the V and J ends lie 12 bases apart. Sequences LNHDA (CDR1) and SQIVND (CDR2) are obtained from the germline V gene (reference sequence). From the cysteine up to the phenylalanine, the CDR3 has a length of 12 residues. Only the CDR3 bases that were read are kept: 27 of them, in frame from base 1. Outside the CDR3, residues come from the reference TRBV19 and TRBJ1-1 proteins, so the full variable domain is: DGGITQSPKYLFRKEGQNVTLSCEQNLNHDAMYWYRQDPGQGLRLIYYSQIVNDFQKGDIAEGYSVSREKKESFPLTVTSAQKNPTAFYLCASSAGLTEAFFGQGTRLTVV.